Listed here are 9 T cell receptor beta chains from one sample, sequenced in a study of OX40 agonist ivuxolimab in advanced cancers. Libraries were prepared by immunoSEQ multiplex PCR; TCRdb keeps only in-frame clonotypes and omits some of them. The table lists 35,000 to 45,000 clones, about 88% of them singletons. Material: CD4+ or CD8+ T cells sorted from blood, obtained in a trial of the OX40 agonist ivuxolimab. The receptors originated from an adult with an advanced solid tumor such as melanoma, head and neck, liver or kidney cancer.

V gene TRBV27 combines with J gene TRBJ1-5; D is perhaps TRBD1 (5 bases). This CDR3 region has 14 residues. Germline V gives CDR1 MNHEY, CDR2 SMNVEV (reference sequence). V was trimmed by 8 bases and J by 4 bases, leaving 15 bases between them. The CDR3 region is CASSEGTANQPQHF. Written as DNA, the CDR3 is TGTGCCAGCTCCGAAGGGACGGCAAATCAGCCCCAGCATTTT.

The chain joins TRBV27 to TRBJ1-1, with 7 bases fitting TRBD1. Germline-derived CDR1 and CDR2 are MNHEY and SMNVEV (reference sequence). Trimming removed 5 bases from V and 3 bases from J; junction bases left unmatched: 6. The length of the CDR3 is 14 residues. The CDR3 reads CASSPGQAYTEAFF. In nucleotides, the CDR3 is TGTGCCAGCAGTCCAGGACAGGCGTACACTGAAGCTTTCTTT.

The chain is built from TRBV5-4 and TRBJ2-5; 9 positions match TRBD2. The CDR3 extends over 16 amino acids. Germline assignment: CDR1 SGHNT and CDR2 YYREEE (reference sequence). Trimming cost V 5 bases and J 5 bases; bases outside gene matches: 13. The chain's CDR3 is CASRPGVAGARETQYF. For the CDR3, the DNA is TGTGCCAGCAGGCCCGGGGTAGCGGGGGCTCGGGAGACCCAGTACTTC.

This clone was seen only once. This sequence joins TRBV7-5 and TRBJ1-4. TRBV7-5 is marked as a pseudogene. The CDR3 sequence is 14 residues long. The CDR3 reads CVRSPDPGPEKLFF. The CDR3, as DNA: TGTGTCAGAAGCCCAGACCCGGGGCCAGAAAAACTGTTTTTT.

The V gene is TRBV6-6, the J gene TRBJ2-3; 7 positions match TRBD2. The CDR3 has 13 amino acids. The germline V gene has CDR1 MNHNY and CDR2 SVGAGI (reference sequence). The junction had 4 bases not matched to a gene; V was cut back by 8 bases and J by 2 bases. The CDR3 sequence: CASCLAATDTQYF. CDR3 in DNA: TGTGCCAGCTGTCTAGCGGCCACAGATACGCAGTATTTT.

The J gene is TRBJ2-5, the V gene TRBV5-6; D gene ambiguous. Germline lookup yields CDR1 SGHDT and CDR2 YYEEEE. The CDR3 has 13 amino acids. The germline V and J ends were trimmed by 4 bases and 7 bases, with 14 bases remaining between them. CDR3 nucleotides: TGTGCCAGCAGCCCAGACCCCGACGGGACCCAGTACTTC. This gives the protein CASSPDPDGTQYF.

The V gene is TRBV27, the J gene TRBJ1-2; 7 positions agree with TRBD1. V was clipped by 0 bases and J by 5 bases; unmatched bases: 9. CDR3 length: 16 residues. The germline V gene encodes CDR1 MNHEY and CDR2 SMNVEV (reference sequence). The CDR3 protein is CASSLSRGGFGYGYTF. In DNA, the CDR3 is TGTGCCAGCAGTTTATCCCGAGGGGGCTTTGGGTATGGCTACACCTTC.

V is TRBV29-1 and J is TRBJ2-7, with TRBD2 as a possible D gene (6 bases). Germline lookup yields CDR1 SQVTM and CDR2 ANQGSEA. V shed 3 bases and J shed 6 bases, with 9 bases lying between them. The length of the CDR3 is 11 residues. The CDR3, as DNA: TGCAGCGTTGAGCTGGAGGGCGAGCAGTACTTC. Residues: CSVELEGEQYF.

The rearrangement uses TRBV5-1 and TRBJ2-2; D is perhaps TRBD1 or TRBD2 (5 bases each). This CDR3 has 16 residues. The ends were cut back, 2 bases at V and 11 bases at J, with 22 bases in the middle. In germline, CDR1 is SGHRS, CDR2 YFSETQ. The CDR3 DNA is TGCGCCAGCAGCTTCTACCGGGACGCAGCAGTACCCGAGCTGTTTTTT. It translates to CASSFYRDAAVPELFF. Using reference TRBV5-1 and TRBJ2-2 for the parts outside the CDR3, the full variable domain is KAGVTQTPRYLIKTRGQQVTLSCSPISGHRSVSWYQQTPGQGLQFLFEYFSETQRNKGNFPGRFSGRQFSNSRSEMNVSTLELGDSALYLCASSFYRDAAVPELFFGEGSRLTVL.